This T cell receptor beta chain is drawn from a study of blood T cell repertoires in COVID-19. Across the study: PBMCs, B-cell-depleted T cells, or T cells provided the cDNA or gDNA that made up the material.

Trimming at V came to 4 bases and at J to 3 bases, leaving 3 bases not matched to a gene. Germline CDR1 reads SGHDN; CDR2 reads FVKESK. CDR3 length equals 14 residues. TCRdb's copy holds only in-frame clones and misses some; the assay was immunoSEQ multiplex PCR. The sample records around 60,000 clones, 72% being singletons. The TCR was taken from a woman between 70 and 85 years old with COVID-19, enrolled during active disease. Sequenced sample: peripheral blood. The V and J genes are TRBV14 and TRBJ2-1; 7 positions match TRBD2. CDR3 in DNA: TGTGCCAGCAGCCCAGGCGGGGGCTACAATGAGCAGTTCTTC. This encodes CASSPGGGYNEQFF.